The 5 T cell receptor beta chains below were found in one sample sequenced in a study of T cell repertoires and HLA-DP antigens. No antigen has been identified for these receptors. The table came from immunoSEQ multiplex PCR; TCRdb's copy has only in-frame clones and leaves some out. The table records 65,000 to 95,000 clones, about four fifths of them present only once. The material sequenced was CD4+ T cells from PBMCs. The receptor source for this set is a man aged 55 to 70 in good health and CMV-seronegative.

The chain combines TRBV30 with TRBJ2-2, with D perhaps TRBD1 (6 bases). There are 15 residues in the CDR3. Germline V gives CDR1 GTSNPN, CDR2 SVGIG (reference sequence). Trimming took off 0 bases at V and 3 bases at J, with 11 bases between the two ends. The CDR3 nucleotides read TGTGCCTGGAGTGTACCGAGGGGGTACACCGGGGAGCTGTTTTTT. Translation: CAWSVPRGYTGELFF.

The chain combines TRBV19 with TRBJ1-3, with D possibly being TRBD1 (5 bases). V was trimmed by 5 bases and J by 3 bases, leaving 11 bases between them. The germline gives CDR1 LNHDA, CDR2 SQIVND (reference sequence). The CDR3 extends over 14 amino acids. CDR3 amino acids: CASSLGPVGNTIYF. DNA of the CDR3: TGTGCCAGTAGTTTGGGACCAGTTGGAAACACCATATATTTT. Combining the CDR3 with reference TRBV19 and TRBJ1-3 gives the whole variable domain DGGITQSPKYLFRKEGQNVTLSCEQNLNHDAMYWYRQDPGQGLRLIYYSQIVNDFQKGDIAEGYSVSREKKESFPLTVTSAQKNPTAFYLCASSLGPVGNTIYFGEGSWLTVV.

The chain links TRBV18 to TRBJ2-7; D might be TRBD1 or TRBD2, each matching 5 bases. V was cut by 3 bases and J by 2 bases, with 11 bases left in between. The germline CDR1 and CDR2 sequences are KGHSH and LQKENI. This CDR3 has 14 residues. DNA for the CDR3: TGTGCCAGCTCACCTCCGGGACGGGCCTACGAGCAGTACTTC. Its translation: CASSPPGRAYEQYF. Variable domain in full (rest from reference TRBV18 and TRBJ2-7): NAGVMQNPRHLVRRRGQEARLRCSPMKGHSHVYWYRQLPEEGLKFMVYLQKENIIDESGMPKERFSAEFPKEGPSILRIQQVVRGDSAAYFCASSPPGRAYEQYFGPGTRLTVT.

The V and J genes are TRBV13 and TRBJ2-4, with D perhaps TRBD1 (5 bases). The CDR3 has 13 residues. CDR1 PRHDT and CDR2 FYEKMQ come from the germline V gene (reference sequence). V was pared by 5 bases and J by 3 bases, with 8 bases between. For the CDR3, the DNA is TGTGCCAGCAGCCGGACACTCAAAAACATTCAGTACTTC. Translation gives CASSRTLKNIQYF.

V is TRBV4-2 and J is TRBJ1-4; possible D gene TRBD1, 5 bases. This CDR3 spans 16 amino acids. With 2 bases removed from V and 5 bases from J, the gap between germline ends came to 15 bases. The germline CDR1 and CDR2 sequences are LGHNA and YNFKEQ. DNA of the CDR3: TGTGCCAGCAGCCAAAAGGCAGGAGACAGCAATGAAAAACTGTTTTTT. As protein: CASSQKAGDSNEKLFF.